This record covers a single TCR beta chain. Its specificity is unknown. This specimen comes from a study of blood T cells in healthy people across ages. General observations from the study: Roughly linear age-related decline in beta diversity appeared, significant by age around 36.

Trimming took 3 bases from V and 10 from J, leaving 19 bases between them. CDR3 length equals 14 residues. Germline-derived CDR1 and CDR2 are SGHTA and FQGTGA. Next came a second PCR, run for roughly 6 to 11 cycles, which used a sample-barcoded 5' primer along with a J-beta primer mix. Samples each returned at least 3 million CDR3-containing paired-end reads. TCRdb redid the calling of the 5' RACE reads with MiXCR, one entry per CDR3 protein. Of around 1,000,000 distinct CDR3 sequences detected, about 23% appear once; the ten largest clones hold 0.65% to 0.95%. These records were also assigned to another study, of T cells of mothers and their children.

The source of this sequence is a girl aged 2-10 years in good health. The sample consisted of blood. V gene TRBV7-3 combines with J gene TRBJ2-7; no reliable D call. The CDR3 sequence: CASSLDGNQEAQYF. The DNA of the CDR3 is TGTGCCAGCAGCTTGGACGGTAACCAAGAGGCCCAGTACTTC.